Following are 7 T cell receptor beta chains from one sample sequenced in a study of blood T cell repertoires in COVID-19. The repertoire was sequenced with immunoSEQ multiplex PCR; TCRdb's copy has only in-frame clones and lacks some. The table lists about 240,000 clones, about four fifths of them singletons. The sample comprised peripheral blood. These receptors all come from a woman between 18 and 30 years old with acute or convalescent COVID-19.

V is TRBV7-2 and J is TRBJ1-5, with TRBD1 as a possible D gene (5 bases). CDR1 and CDR2 from the germline V gene are SGHTA and FQGNSA. V lost 5 bases and J lost 4, with 15 bases in between. CDR3 length: 15 amino acids. CDR3 protein: CASSPQGSGNQPQHF. CDR3 DNA sequence: TGTGCCAGCAGCCCCCAGGGCAGTGGAAATCAGCCCCAGCATTTT.

The CDR3: CASSRLSPGQGYSGANVLTF. CDR3 bases: TGTGCCAGCTCACGATTAAGTCCGGGACAGGGTTACTCTGGGGCCAACGTCCTGACTTTC. The chain has TRBV18 and TRBJ2-6; 9 nucleotides line up with TRBD1. CDR1 is KGHSH and CDR2 is LQKENI in the germline V gene. Trimming at V came to 4 bases and at J to 0 bases, leaving 13 bases not matched to a gene. The CDR3 spans 20 residues. Complete variable domain (other parts from reference TRBV18 and TRBJ2-6): NAGVMQNPRHLVRRRGQEARLRCSPMKGHSHVYWYRQLPEEGLKFMVYLQKENIIDESGMPKERFSAEFPKEGPSILRIQQVVRGDSAAYFCASSRLSPGQGYSGANVLTFGAGSRLTVL.

This rearrangement joins TRBV12-3 or TRBV12-4 to TRBJ1-4; 8 bases are a match to TRBD1. The CDR3 extends over 13 amino acids. V shed 6 bases and J 8 bases; nucleotides not matched to a gene: 5. This CDR3 is CASRPGQGEKLFF. The CDR3 region has the DNA TGTGCCAGCAGGCCAGGACAGGGCGAAAAACTGTTTTTT.

The chain is built from TRBV10-1 and TRBJ2-5; D unresolved. This CDR3 region has 13 residues. V lost 0 bases and J 5 bases, leaving 7 bases between the germline ends. In germline, CDR1 is WNHNN, CDR2 SYGVQD (reference sequence). The DNA of the CDR3 is TGCGCCAGCAGTGAGTCTCCGCGTGAGACCCAGTACTTC. Its protein product is CASSESPRETQYF.

The chain combines TRBV6-2 or TRBV6-3 with TRBJ2-7, with 10 bases that match TRBD1. Germline V gene sequence: CDR1 MNHEY, CDR2 SVGEGT. V was pared by 3 bases and J by 3 bases, with 8 bases of the junction left unmatched. The length of the CDR3 is 16 residues. The CDR3 DNA reads as TGTGCCAGCAGTTATTCTAGGACAGGGGGAAACTACGAGCAGTACTTC. This translates into CASSYSRTGGNYEQYF.

This chain uses TRBV7-8 with TRBJ2-3, with a weak D call TRBD2 (6 bases). This CDR3 spans 16 amino acids. The germline CDR1 and CDR2 sequences are SGHVS and FQNEAQ. V lost 0 bases and J 2 bases, leaving 12 bases between the germline ends. CDR3: CASSLARDSLTDTQYF. The CDR3 DNA reads as TGTGCCAGCAGCTTAGCGCGGGACTCCCTCACAGATACGCAGTATTTT.

This clone was observed a few times. This chain links TRBV7-8 with TRBJ1-4; D gene ambiguous. Germline V CDR1 and CDR2: SGHVS, FQNEAQ. The ends were cut back, 3 bases at V and 5 bases at J, with 16 bases in the middle. This CDR3 comprises 16 residues. The CDR3: CASSLRALQANEKLFF. DNA of the CDR3: TGTGCCAGCAGCTTGAGGGCCTTACAAGCAAATGAAAAACTGTTTTTT. The full variable domain, its missing parts supplied by reference TRBV7-8 and TRBJ1-4, is GAGVSQSPRYKVAKRGQDVALRCDPISGHVSLFWYQQALGQGPEFLTYFQNEAQLDKSGLPSDRFFAERPEGSVSTLKIQRTQQEDSAVYLCASSLRALQANEKLFFGSGTQLSVL.